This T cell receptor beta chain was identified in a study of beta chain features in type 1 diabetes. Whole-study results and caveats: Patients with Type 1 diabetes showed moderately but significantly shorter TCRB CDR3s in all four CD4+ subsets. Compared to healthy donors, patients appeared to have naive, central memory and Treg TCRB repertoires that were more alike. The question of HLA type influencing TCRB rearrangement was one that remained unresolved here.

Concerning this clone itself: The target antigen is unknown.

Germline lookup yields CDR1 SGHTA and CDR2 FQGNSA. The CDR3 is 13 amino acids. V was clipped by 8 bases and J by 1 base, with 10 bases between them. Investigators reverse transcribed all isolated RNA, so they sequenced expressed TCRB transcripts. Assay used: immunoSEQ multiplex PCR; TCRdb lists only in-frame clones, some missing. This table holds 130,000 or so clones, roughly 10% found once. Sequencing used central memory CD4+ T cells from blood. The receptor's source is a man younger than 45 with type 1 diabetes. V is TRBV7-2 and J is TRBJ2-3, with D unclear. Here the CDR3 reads CASASARTDTQYF. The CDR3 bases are TGTGCCAGCGCGTCCGCACGCACAGATACGCAGTATTTT.